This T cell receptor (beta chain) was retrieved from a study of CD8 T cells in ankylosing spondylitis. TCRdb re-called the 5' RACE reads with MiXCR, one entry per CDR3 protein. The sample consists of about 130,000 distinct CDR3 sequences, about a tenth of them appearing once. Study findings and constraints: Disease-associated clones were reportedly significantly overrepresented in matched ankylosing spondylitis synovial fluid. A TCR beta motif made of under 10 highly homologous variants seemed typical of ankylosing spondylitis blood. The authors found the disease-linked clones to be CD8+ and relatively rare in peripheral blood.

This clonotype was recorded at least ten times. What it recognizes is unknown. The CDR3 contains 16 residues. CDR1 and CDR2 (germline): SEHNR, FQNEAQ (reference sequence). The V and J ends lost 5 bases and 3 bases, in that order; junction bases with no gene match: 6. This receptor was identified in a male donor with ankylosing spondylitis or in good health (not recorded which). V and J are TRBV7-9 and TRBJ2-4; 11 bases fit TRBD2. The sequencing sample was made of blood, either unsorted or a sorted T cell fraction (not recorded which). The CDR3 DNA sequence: TGTGCCAGCAGCCCTCGACTAGCGGGGAACAAAAACATTCAGTACTTC. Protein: CASSPRLAGNKNIQYF.